What follows are 27 T cell receptor beta chains derived from one specimen sequenced in a study of shared clonotypes between healthy human individuals. The protocol was immunoSEQ multiplex PCR, while the TCRdb copy is restricted to in-frame clones and leaves out a portion. This sample carries some 1.5 million clones, approximately 98% of them seen once, and the ten largest clones take around 0.47%. Input material: naive CD4+ T cells sorted from blood. Subset defined: CD45RA+ positively selected. These TCRs come from a man aged 25-45 years in good health.

V usage is TRBV2 and J usage is TRBJ2-1, with TRBD2 identical over 8 bases. The V segment lost 4 bases and the J segment 16 bases; nucleotides outside the gene matches: 6. Germline V gene data show CDR1 as SNHLY and CDR2 as FYNNEI. This CDR3 is built from 11 residues. CDR3 protein: CASSGGLAPFF. CDR3 sequence (DNA): TGTGCCAGCAGTGGTGGACTAGCCCCCTTCTTC. The full variable domain, with the rest looked up from reference TRBV2 and TRBJ2-1, is EPEVTQTPSHQVTQMGQEVILRCVPISNHLYFYWYRQILGQKVEFLVSFYNNEISEKSEIFDDQFSVERPDGSNFTLKIRSTKLEDSAMYFCASSGGLAPFFGPGTRLTVL.

The V call is TRBV7-6, the J call TRBJ2-6, with D maybe TRBD1 (5 bases). The CDR3 spans 18 residues. With 0 bases removed from V and 0 bases from J, the gap between germline ends came to 12 bases. Germline lookup yields CDR1 SGHVS and CDR2 FNYEAQ. This CDR3 is CASSLATESISGANVLTF. Written as DNA, the CDR3 is TGTGCCAGCAGCTTAGCGACAGAAAGCATCTCTGGGGCCAACGTCCTGACTTTC.

The chain recombines TRBV5-1 with TRBJ2-3, with TRBD1 as a possible D gene (6 bases). The CDR3 length is 17 residues. Between the trimmed V and J ends, which lost 0 bases and 3 bases, there was a span of 17 bases. CDR1 SGHRS and CDR2 YFSETQ come from the germline V gene. The CDR3 spells CASSLAPTGTATDTQYF. The CDR3 coding sequence is TGCGCCAGCAGCTTGGCCCCTACAGGGACGGCTACAGATACGCAGTATTTT.

The chain employs TRBV5-1 and TRBJ1-1; D remains ambiguous. CDR1 SGHRS and CDR2 YFSETQ come from the germline V gene. The CDR3 is 13 residues long. With 0 bases removed from V and 1 base from J, the gap between germline ends came to 4 bases. CDR3 nucleotide sequence: TGCGCCAGCAGCTTGGAAGAGAACACTGAAGCTTTCTTT. Translated, it gives CASSLEENTEAFF. The complete variable domain, with remaining parts taken from reference TRBV5-1 and TRBJ1-1, reads KAGVTQTPRYLIKTRGQQVTLSCSPISGHRSVSWYQQTPGQGLQFLFEYFSETQRNKGNFPGRFSGRQFSNSRSEMNVSTLELGDSALYLCASSLEENTEAFFGQGTRLTVV.

This chain links TRBV11-2 with TRBJ2-2; 8 nucleotides match TRBD1. This CDR3 is 15 amino acids long. V dropped 5 bases and J dropped 1; count of bases not matched to a gene: 3. Germline values: CDR1 SGHAT, CDR2 FQNNGV. The CDR3 nucleotides read TGTGCCAGCAGCCCCGGGACAGGGAACACCGGGGAGCTGTTTTTT. Encoded protein: CASSPGTGNTGELFF.

V and J are TRBV6-5 and TRBJ2-7; weak D call: TRBD2 (6 bases). V lost 4 bases to trimming and J lost 7 bases, with 8 bases between them. From germline, CDR1 is MNHEY and CDR2 SVGAGI. This CDR3 contains 11 residues. CDR3 residues: CASSWRGEQYF. In nucleotides, the CDR3 is TGTGCCAGCAGTTGGAGGGGTGAGCAGTACTTC.

This chain connects TRBV28 to TRBJ2-2, with TRBD1 matching over 10 bases. The CDR3 extends over 16 amino acids. The trim removed 6 bases at V and 9 bases at J, leaving 13 bases unmatched. CDR1 MDHEN and CDR2 SYDVKM come from the germline V gene. This chain's CDR3 is CASREVGQGVLRELFF. CDR3 nucleotide sequence: TGTGCCAGCAGGGAGGTCGGACAGGGGGTCCTAAGGGAGCTGTTTTTT.

Details on this clone: The same CDR3 also results from other DNA sequences found in this sample. The rearrangement uses TRBV29-1 and TRBJ2-7, with D possibly matching TRBD1 (5 bases). Germline CDR1 reads SQVTM; CDR2 reads ANQGSEA. V was trimmed by 5 bases and J by 3 bases, leaving 8 bases between them. The CDR3 sequence is 11 residues long. CDR3 in DNA: TGCAGCGTTAGGGGTAGCTACGAGCAGTACTTC. Its translation: CSVRGSYEQYF.

The chain links TRBV5-6 to TRBJ2-1; D ambiguous. The CDR3 totals 15 residues. V lost 4 bases, J lost 2 bases, and 13 bases lay in between. Germline V gene lookup returns CDR1 SGHDT and CDR2 YYEEEE. CDR3 coding DNA: TGTGCCAGCAGCATAGTTAACAGCGCCTACAATGAGCAGTTCTTC. The encoded protein is CASSIVNSAYNEQFF. The full variable domain, its missing parts supplied by reference TRBV5-6 and TRBJ2-1, is DAGVTQSPTHLIKTRGQQVTLRCSPKSGHDTVSWYQQALGQGPQFIFQYYEEEERQRGNFPDRFSGHQFPNYSSELNVNALLLGDSALYLCASSIVNSAYNEQFFGPGTRLTVL.

The chain uses TRBV7-9 and TRBJ2-3; 8 bases fit TRBD1. This CDR3 region has 14 residues. Per germline, CDR1 SEHNR and CDR2 FQNEAQ (reference sequence). J gave up 5 bases and V 5 bases, and 6 bases lay outside the gene matches. The CDR3: CASSPGTGKDTQYF. For the CDR3, the DNA is TGTGCCAGCAGCCCCGGGACAGGAAAAGATACGCAGTATTTT. The whole variable domain, filled in from reference TRBV7-9 and TRBJ2-3, reads DTGVSQNPRHKITKRGQNVTFRCDPISEHNRLYWYRQTLGQGPEFLTYFQNEAQLEKSRLLSDRFSAERPKGSFSTLEIQRTEQGDSAMYLCASSPGTGKDTQYFGPGTRLTVL.

V usage is TRBV2 and J usage is TRBJ2-5; 7 bases align to TRBD1. From germline, CDR1 is SNHLY and CDR2 FYNNEI. V gave up 7 bases and J gave up 4 bases; unmatched junction bases: 6. CDR3 length: 13 residues. CDR3 protein: CASTRTGAETQYF. The CDR3 DNA follows: TGTGCCAGCACCCGTACAGGGGCAGAGACCCAGTACTTC. The full variable domain, with the rest looked up from reference TRBV2 and TRBJ2-5, is EPEVTQTPSHQVTQMGQEVILRCVPISNHLYFYWYRQILGQKVEFLVSFYNNEISEKSEIFDDQFSVERPDGSNFTLKIRSTKLEDSAMYFCASTRTGAETQYFGPGTRLLVL.

The table lists this clone with a count of one. The V and J genes are TRBV6-6 and TRBJ1-2; 7 bases map to TRBD1. V shed 9 bases, J shed 4 bases, and the junction held 14 bases outside the gene matches. The CDR3 has 15 residues. Germline V lookup: CDR1 MNHNY, CDR2 SVGAGI (reference sequence). The CDR3 is CASRRDSWGGYGYTF. Written as DNA, the CDR3 is TGTGCCAGTCGCCGGGACAGTTGGGGCGGCTATGGCTACACCTTC.

V gene TRBV18 combines with J gene TRBJ2-1; 9 bases line up with TRBD1. The V segment lost 5 bases and the J segment 0 bases; nucleotides outside the gene matches: 11. This CDR3 is built from 18 residues. CDR1 is KGHSH, CDR2 LQKENI, per germline. The CDR3 protein is CASSSNSRGQGSYNEQFF. The CDR3 DNA is TGTGCCAGCTCATCCAACTCACGGGGACAGGGCTCCTACAATGAGCAGTTCTTC.

The rearrangement uses TRBV30 and TRBJ2-1; possible D gene TRBD1, 5 bases. The CDR3 contains 13 residues. The V end was cut by 6 bases, the J end by 4 bases, with 13 bases between. CDR1 GTSNPN and CDR2 SVGIG come from the germline V gene (reference sequence). CDR3 sequence (DNA): TGTGCCTGTTTCAAAAGGGGATACAATGAGCAGTTCTTC. This translates into CACFKRGYNEQFF.

Concerning this clone itself: This specimen includes other DNA sequences encoding the same CDR3. The V call is TRBV5-1, the J call TRBJ2-7; 13 nucleotides align to TRBD2. CDR1 is SGHRS, CDR2 YFSETQ, per germline. V lost 4 bases and J lost 4; bases outside the gene matches: 5. The CDR3 runs 15 residues. The CDR3 here is CASSLGTSGEYEQYF. CDR3 DNA: TGCGCCAGCAGCCTGGGGACTAGCGGGGAGTACGAGCAGTACTTC.

This clone was recorded once. This chain connects TRBV19 to TRBJ2-7; 7 bases are shared with TRBD1. Germline trimming cut 0 bases from V and 1 base from J; bases unmatched to any gene: 3. Germline CDR1 reads LNHDA; CDR2 reads SQIVND (reference sequence). This CDR3 is built from 15 residues. This CDR3 reads CASSIDGQVSYEQYF. Here the CDR3 DNA reads TGTGCCAGTAGTATAGATGGACAGGTTTCCTACGAGCAGTACTTC.

This clone was recorded only once. The chain recombines TRBV14 with TRBJ2-1, with 13 bases identical to TRBD2. The length of the CDR3 is 13 residues. Per the germline V gene, CDR1 is SGHDN and CDR2 is FVKESK. V lost 10 bases, J lost 10 bases, and 7 bases stayed unmatched. The CDR3 DNA follows: TGTGCCACCGGACTAGCGGGAGCCCACGAGCAGTTCTTC. It encodes CATGLAGAHEQFF.

On this clone: Other DNA sequences in the sample encode the same CDR3. V is TRBV5-4 and J is TRBJ2-2; D may be TRBD2 (5 bases). The CDR3 is 14 residues long. Germline V gene lookup returns CDR1 SGHNT and CDR2 YYREEE (reference sequence). V lost 2 bases and J 3 bases, leaving 8 bases between the germline ends. CDR3 loop: CASSFRRDTGELFF. The CDR3 DNA reads TGTGCCAGCAGCTTCAGGCGGGACACCGGGGAGCTGTTTTTT.

The rearrangement uses TRBV7-9 and TRBJ2-2; a weak D match, TRBD1 (6 bases). This CDR3 spans 16 amino acids. Germline V CDR1 and CDR2: SEHNR, FQNEAQ (reference sequence). V lost 1 base and J lost 6, with 15 bases in between. CDR3 in amino acids: CASSLGLTGFPGELFF. The DNA of the CDR3 is TGTGCCAGCAGCTTAGGTCTTACAGGGTTTCCCGGGGAGCTGTTTTTT.

With respect to this clone: The germline gene is not matched at one end of the junction; a read error may be the cause. This sequence joins TRBV7-7 and TRBJ2-1; TRBD2 might be the D (7 bases). This CDR3 comprises 15 residues. Germline V gives CDR1 SSHAT, CDR2 FNYEAQ (reference sequence). CDR3 sequence (DNA): TGTGCTAGCAGCTTAGGACGGGGAGGGGGCAATGAGCAGTTCTTC. Translation: CASSLGRGGGNEQFF.

The chain is built from TRBV4-1 and TRBJ2-5; D possibly corresponds to TRBD2 (5 bases). Deletions cut 4 bases from V and 1 base from J, with 10 bases between. CDR3 length: 14 residues. CDR1 MGHRA and CDR2 YSYEKL come from the germline V gene. The CDR3 reads CASSPRLTQETQYF. Written as DNA, the CDR3 is TGCGCCAGCAGCCCCCGACTAACCCAAGAGACCCAGTACTTC.

The chain uses TRBV7-8 and TRBJ1-5; tentative D call: TRBD1 (6 bases). The germline V and J ends were trimmed by 6 bases and 4 bases, with 16 bases remaining between them. Germline V lookup: CDR1 SGHVS, CDR2 FQNEAQ. The CDR3 has 15 residues. For the CDR3, the DNA is TGTGCCAGCAGTTGGGGGGCCCATATTAATCAGCCCCAGCATTTT. This translates into CASSWGAHINQPQHF.

This chain joins TRBV28 and TRBJ2-1; D is unresolved. V dropped 2 bases and J dropped 9 bases, with 11 bases sitting between them. CDR1 is MDHEN, CDR2 SYDVKM, per germline. The CDR3 is 13 amino acids. CDR3 sequence (DNA): TGTGCCAGCAGTTTACGAACTTGGGGTGAGCAGTTCTTC. Translated: CASSLRTWGEQFF.

The chain uses TRBV9 and TRBJ2-5; D unresolved. Per germline, CDR1 SGDLS and CDR2 YYNGEE. V lost 4 bases and J lost 2, with 15 bases in between. The CDR3 consists of 15 residues. CDR3 region: CASSPPPLGQETQYF. The CDR3 DNA reads TGTGCCAGCAGCCCGCCCCCGTTGGGTCAAGAGACCCAGTACTTC.

The chain uses TRBV7-8 and TRBJ2-3, with D tentatively TRBD2 (5 bases). V was pared by 5 bases and J by 3 bases, with 27 bases between. Germline lookup yields CDR1 SGHVS and CDR2 FQNEAQ. The CDR3 extends over 19 amino acids. CDR3 amino acids: CASSLNLRGGSIRTDTQYF. For the CDR3, the DNA is TGTGCCAGCAGCCTAAATCTCCGCGGAGGCAGCATTCGGACAGATACGCAGTATTTT.

The J gene is TRBJ2-2, the V gene TRBV5-4, with D perhaps TRBD1 or TRBD2 (5 bases each). There are 16 residues in the CDR3. In germline, CDR1 is SGHNT, CDR2 YYREEE (reference sequence). Deletions cut 3 bases from V and 2 bases from J, with 14 bases between. The CDR3, as DNA: TGTGCCAGCAGCTCTAGGGGCGGGCTAAACACCGGGGAGCTGTTTTTT. It encodes CASSSRGGLNTGELFF. Variable domain in full (rest from reference TRBV5-4 and TRBJ2-2): ETGVTQSPTHLIKTRGQQVTLRCSSQSGHNTVSWYQQALGQGPQFIFQYYREEENGRGNFPPRFSGLQFPNYSSELNVNALELDDSALYLCASSSRGGLNTGELFFGEGSRLTVL.

V usage is TRBV10-3 and J usage is TRBJ2-5; TRBD1 aligns across 9 bases. The CDR3 has 14 amino acids. The trim removed 6 bases at V and 1 base at J, leaving 3 bases unmatched. CDR1 is ENHRY, CDR2 SYGVKD, per germline. The CDR3 region has the DNA TGTGCCATCAGCCCGACAGGGGGCCAAGAGACCCAGTACTTC. Translating it yields CAISPTGGQETQYF.